A single sample is the source of the 8 T cell receptor beta chains below, sequenced in a study of T-cell reconstitution after alpha-beta-depleted transplantation in children. As it was prepared, the TCRbeta library received unique molecular identifiers. Each CDR3 protein gets one entry after TCRdb re-called the PCR reads with MiXCR. The sample holds 200,000 to 250,000 distinct CDR3 sequences, roughly 10% seen once. The sample in question was PBMCs, obtained before TCRalphabeta/CD19-depleted stem cell transplant. The receptors here all came from a child in the first two years of life with acute myeloid leukemia, due to receive a stem cell transplant.

This clonotype was found many times. V and J are TRBV10-2 and TRBJ2-3; D perhaps matches TRBD2 (5 bases). The CDR3 is 15 amino acids. From germline, CDR1 is WSHSY and CDR2 SAAADI. V lost 3 bases to trimming and J lost 0 bases, with 10 bases between them. CDR3 in DNA: TGCGCCAGCAGTGATCCGGCGGGTAGCACAGATACGCAGTATTTT. Its translation: CASSDPAGSTDTQYF.

This clonotype was seen at least ten times. The V call is TRBV20-1, the J call TRBJ1-5; the D is unclear. The germline V and J ends were trimmed by 6 bases and 1 base, with 16 bases remaining between them. Germline values: CDR1 DFQATT, CDR2 SNEGSKA (reference sequence). This CDR3 is built from 15 residues. The CDR3: CSAVSGMGSNQPQHF. Written as DNA, the CDR3 is TGCAGTGCGGTATCGGGTATGGGAAGCAATCAGCCCCAGCATTTT.

Regarding this clonotype: A read error is possible here, since a much larger clone lies one base away. This chain uses TRBV28 with TRBJ2-1; D ambiguous. The CDR3 is made up of 13 amino acids. Germline V lookup: CDR1 MDHEN, CDR2 SYDVKM. This CDR3 reads CASHAYGYNEQLF. The CDR3 coding sequence is TGTGCCAGCCATGCGTACGGGTACAATGAGCAGCTCTTC.

This clonotype has a count of ten or more. The J gene is TRBJ2-7, the V gene TRBV12-3 or TRBV12-4; D is undetermined. CDR3 length: 11 amino acids. With 2 bases removed from V and 10 bases from J, the gap between germline ends came to 9 bases. CDR3 in DNA: TGTGCCAGCAGTTTATCGGAACTTCAGTACTTC. It specifies CASSLSELQYF.

This clonotype was seen many times. This chain connects TRBV6-5 to TRBJ2-2; 10 bases map to TRBD2. CDR3 size: 16 residues. Germline V gives CDR1 MNHEY, CDR2 SVGAGI. The J segment lost 6 bases and the V segment lost 2 bases, leaving 6 bases of the junction unmatched. The CDR3 here is CASSYGASGSPGELFF. Here the CDR3 DNA reads TGTGCCAGCAGTTACGGGGCTAGCGGGAGCCCCGGGGAGCTGTTTTTT.

This clonotype was detected many times. The rearrangement links TRBV5-6 to TRBJ1-6; TRBD1 matches at 11 bases. The CDR3 has 16 residues. CDR1 is SGHDT and CDR2 is YYEEEE in the germline V gene. J lost 10 bases, V lost 1 base, and 7 bases had no gene match. The CDR3 loop reads CASSLIWTGGWSPLHF. CDR3 nucleotide sequence: TGTGCCAGCAGCTTGATTTGGACAGGGGGCTGGTCACCCCTCCACTTT.

This clonotype has at least ten counts. The chain links TRBV5-1 to TRBJ2-2; 9 nucleotides match TRBD2. Germline CDR1 is SGHRS and CDR2 is YFSETQ. V was pared by 4 bases and J by 5 bases, with 3 bases of the junction left unmatched. The CDR3 totals 14 residues. CDR3 in DNA: TGCGCCAGCAGCGGCGGGAGGGTGACCGGGGAGCTGTTTTTT. Translation: CASSGGRVTGELFF. Using reference TRBV5-1 and TRBJ2-2 for the parts outside the CDR3, the full variable domain is KAGVTQTPRYLIKTRGQQVTLSCSPISGHRSVSWYQQTPGQGLQFLFEYFSETQRNKGNFPGRFSGRQFSNSRSEMNVSTLELGDSALYLCASSGGRVTGELFFGEGSRLTVL.

Worth noting for this clonotype: This may stem from a read error, because a much larger clone lies one nucleotide away. The V and J genes are TRBV23-1 and TRBJ1-4; unclear D gene. TRBV23-1 is recorded as an ORF, its role being uncertain. The CDR3 consists of 13 residues. The DNA for the CDR3 is TGCGTCAGCAGTCAATCGGGTATACGAAAACTGTTTTTT. Translated, it gives CVSSQSGIRKLFF.